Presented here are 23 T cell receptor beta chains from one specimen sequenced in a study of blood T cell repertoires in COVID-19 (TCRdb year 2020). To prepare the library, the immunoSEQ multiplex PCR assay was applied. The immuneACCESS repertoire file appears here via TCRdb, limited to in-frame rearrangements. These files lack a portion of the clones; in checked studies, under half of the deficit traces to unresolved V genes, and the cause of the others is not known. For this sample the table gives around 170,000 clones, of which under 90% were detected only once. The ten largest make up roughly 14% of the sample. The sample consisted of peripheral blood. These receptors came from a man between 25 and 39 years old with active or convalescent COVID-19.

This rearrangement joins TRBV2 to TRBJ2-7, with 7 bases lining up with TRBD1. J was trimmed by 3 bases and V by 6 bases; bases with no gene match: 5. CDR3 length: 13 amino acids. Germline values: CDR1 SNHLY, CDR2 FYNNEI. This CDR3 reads CASRDRAGYEQYV. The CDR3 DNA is TGTGCCAGCAGAGACAGGGCCGGCTACGAGCAGTACGTC.

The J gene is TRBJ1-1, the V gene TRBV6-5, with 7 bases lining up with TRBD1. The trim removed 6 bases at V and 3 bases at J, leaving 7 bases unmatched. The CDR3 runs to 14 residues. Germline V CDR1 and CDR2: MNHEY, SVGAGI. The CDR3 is CASSAQGDHTEAFF. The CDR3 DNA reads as TGTGCCAGCAGCGCCCAGGGGGACCACACTGAAGCTTTCTTT.

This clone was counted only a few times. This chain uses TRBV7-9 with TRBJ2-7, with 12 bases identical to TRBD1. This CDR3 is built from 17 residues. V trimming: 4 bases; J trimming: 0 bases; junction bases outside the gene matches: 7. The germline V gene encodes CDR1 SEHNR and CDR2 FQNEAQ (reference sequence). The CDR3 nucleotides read TGTGCCAGCAGCTCTGCCGGGACAGGGGGCCTCTCCTACGAGCAGTACTTC. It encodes CASSSAGTGGLSYEQYF.

The CDR3 coding sequence is TGTGCCAGCAGTTTGGCGGAAGGATACAATGAGCAGTTCTTC. Its protein product is CASSLAEGYNEQFF. V usage is TRBV27 and J usage is TRBJ2-1, with unresolved D. The CDR3 runs to 14 residues. Germline CDR1 MNHEY, CDR2 SMNVEV (reference sequence). V was shortened by 3 bases and J by 4 bases, with 10 bases between the two germline ends.

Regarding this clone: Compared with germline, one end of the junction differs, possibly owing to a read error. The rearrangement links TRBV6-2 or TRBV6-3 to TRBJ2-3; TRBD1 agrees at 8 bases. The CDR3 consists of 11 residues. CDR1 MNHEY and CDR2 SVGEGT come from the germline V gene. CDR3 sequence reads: CASSTGTGWVF. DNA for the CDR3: TGTGCCAGCAGTACCGGGACAGGCTGGGTTTTT.

The CDR3 is CASSWTGDSGYTF. DNA for the CDR3: TGTGCCAGCAGTTGGACAGGGGACAGTGGCTACACCTTC. The gene calls are TRBV6-2 or TRBV6-3 and TRBJ1-2; 9 bases are a match to TRBD1. J gave up 7 bases and V 4 bases, and 4 bases lay outside the gene matches. The CDR3 contains 13 residues. Germline CDR1 MNHEY, CDR2 SVGEGT.

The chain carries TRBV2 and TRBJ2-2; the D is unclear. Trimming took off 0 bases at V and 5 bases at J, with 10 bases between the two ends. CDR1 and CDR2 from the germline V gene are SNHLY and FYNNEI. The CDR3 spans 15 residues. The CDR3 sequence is CASSEAQVRTGELFF. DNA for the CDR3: TGTGCCAGCAGTGAAGCGCAGGTTAGGACCGGGGAGCTGTTTTTT. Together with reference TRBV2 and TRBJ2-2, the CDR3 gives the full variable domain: EPEVTQTPSHQVTQMGQEVILRCVPISNHLYFYWYRQILGQKVEFLVSFYNNEISEKSEIFDDQFSVERPDGSNFTLKIRSTKLEDSAMYFCASSEAQVRTGELFFGEGSRLTVL.

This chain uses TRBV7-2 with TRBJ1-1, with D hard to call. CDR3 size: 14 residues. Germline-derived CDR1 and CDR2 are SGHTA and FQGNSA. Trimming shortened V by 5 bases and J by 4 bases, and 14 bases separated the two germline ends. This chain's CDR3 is CASSASGEGTEAFF. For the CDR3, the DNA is TGTGCCAGCAGCGCATCCGGGGAGGGCACTGAAGCTTTCTTT.

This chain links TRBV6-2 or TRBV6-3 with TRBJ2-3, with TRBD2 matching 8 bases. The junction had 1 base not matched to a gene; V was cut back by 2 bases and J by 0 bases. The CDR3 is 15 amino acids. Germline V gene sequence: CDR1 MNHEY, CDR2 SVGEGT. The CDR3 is CASSYQRGSTDTQYF. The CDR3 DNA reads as TGTGCCAGCAGTTACCAGCGGGGGAGCACAGATACGCAGTATTTT.

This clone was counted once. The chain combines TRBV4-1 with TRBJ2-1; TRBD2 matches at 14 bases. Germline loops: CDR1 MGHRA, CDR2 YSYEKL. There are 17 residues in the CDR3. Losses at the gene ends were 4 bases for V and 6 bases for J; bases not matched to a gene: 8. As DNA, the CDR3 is TGCGCCAGCAGCCTCACAGGACTAGCGGGAGGAGGCAATGAGCAGTTCTTC. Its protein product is CASSLTGLAGGGNEQFF.

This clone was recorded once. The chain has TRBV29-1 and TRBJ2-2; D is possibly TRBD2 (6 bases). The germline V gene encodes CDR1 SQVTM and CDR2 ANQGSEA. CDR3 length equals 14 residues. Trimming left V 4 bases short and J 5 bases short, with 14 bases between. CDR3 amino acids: CSVAGAGGTGELFF. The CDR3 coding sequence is TGCAGCGTTGCCGGGGCAGGAGGGACCGGGGAGCTGTTTTTT.

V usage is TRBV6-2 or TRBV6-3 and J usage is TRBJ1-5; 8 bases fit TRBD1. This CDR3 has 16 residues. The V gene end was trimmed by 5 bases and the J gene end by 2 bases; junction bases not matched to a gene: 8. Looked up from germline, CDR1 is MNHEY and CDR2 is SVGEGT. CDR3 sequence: CASSMSPGQGNQPQHF. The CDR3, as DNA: TGTGCCAGCAGTATGAGCCCGGGACAGGGCAATCAGCCCCAGCATTTT.

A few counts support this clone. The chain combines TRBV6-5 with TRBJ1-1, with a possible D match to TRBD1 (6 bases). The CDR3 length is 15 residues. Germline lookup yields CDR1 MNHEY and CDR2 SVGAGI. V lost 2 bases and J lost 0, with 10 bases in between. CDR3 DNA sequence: TGTGCCAGCAGTTACGGCCCAGGGGTGAACACTGAAGCTTTCTTT. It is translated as CASSYGPGVNTEAFF.

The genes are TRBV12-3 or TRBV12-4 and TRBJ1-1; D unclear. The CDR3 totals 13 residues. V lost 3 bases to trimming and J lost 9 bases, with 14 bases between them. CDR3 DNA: TGTGCCAGCAGTTTCGGCCAGGTCGGCCAAGCTTTCTTT. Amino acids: CASSFGQVGQAFF.

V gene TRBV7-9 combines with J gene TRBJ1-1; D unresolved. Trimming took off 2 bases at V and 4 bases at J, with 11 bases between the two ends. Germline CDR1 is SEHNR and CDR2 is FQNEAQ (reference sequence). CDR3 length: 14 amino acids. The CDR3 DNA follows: TGTGCCAGCAGCTTATCCTGGTCGAGCACTGAAGCTTTCTTT. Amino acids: CASSLSWSSTEAFF.

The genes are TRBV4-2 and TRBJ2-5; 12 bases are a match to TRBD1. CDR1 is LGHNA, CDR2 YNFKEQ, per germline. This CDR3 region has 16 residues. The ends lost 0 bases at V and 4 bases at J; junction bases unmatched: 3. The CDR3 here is CASSQEGQGAGETQYF. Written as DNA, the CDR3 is TGTGCCAGCAGCCAAGAGGGACAGGGGGCGGGAGAGACCCAGTACTTC.

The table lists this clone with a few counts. The CDR3 DNA is TGTGCCAGCAGTGAGCGCGGGGGGGCTGCAGATACGCAGTATTTT. Translation: CASSERGGAADTQYF. This chain joins TRBV6-4 and TRBJ2-3; TRBD2 agrees at 9 bases. In germline, CDR1 is MRHNA, CDR2 SNTAGT. With 3 bases clipped from V and 4 bases from J, the junction kept 5 bases outside the gene matches. This CDR3 is 15 amino acids long.

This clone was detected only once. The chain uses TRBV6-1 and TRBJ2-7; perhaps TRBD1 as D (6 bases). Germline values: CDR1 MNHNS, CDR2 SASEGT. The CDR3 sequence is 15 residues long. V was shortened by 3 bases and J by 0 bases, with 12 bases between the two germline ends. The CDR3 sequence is CASSDQGPRSYEQYF. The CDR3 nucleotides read TGTGCCAGCAGTGACCAGGGGCCCCGCTCCTACGAGCAGTACTTC.

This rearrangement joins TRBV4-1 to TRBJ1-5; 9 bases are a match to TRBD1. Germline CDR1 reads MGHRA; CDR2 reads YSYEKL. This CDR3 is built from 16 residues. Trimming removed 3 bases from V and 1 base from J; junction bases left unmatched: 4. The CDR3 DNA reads TGCGCCAGCAGCCAGTCGGGACAGGGAAGCAATCAGCCCCAGCATTTT. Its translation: CASSQSGQGSNQPQHF.

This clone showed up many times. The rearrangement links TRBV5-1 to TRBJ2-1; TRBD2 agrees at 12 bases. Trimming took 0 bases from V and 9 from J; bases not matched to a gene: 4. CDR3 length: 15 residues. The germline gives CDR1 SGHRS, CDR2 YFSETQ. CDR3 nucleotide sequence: TGCGCCAGCAGCTTGGAAGGACTAGCGGGGTTTGAGCAGTTCTTC. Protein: CASSLEGLAGFEQFF.

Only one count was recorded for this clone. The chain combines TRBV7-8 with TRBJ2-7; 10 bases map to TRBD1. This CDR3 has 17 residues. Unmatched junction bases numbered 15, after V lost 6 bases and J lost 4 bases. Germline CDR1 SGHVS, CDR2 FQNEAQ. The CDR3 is CASSLEWVTGGSYEQYF. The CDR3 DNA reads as TGTGCCAGCAGTCTAGAATGGGTGACAGGGGGCTCTTACGAGCAGTACTTC.

CDR3 DNA: TGCAGCGTTGAAGACTGGCTCATACAGGGGAGCTCCTACAATGAGCAGTTCTTC. Its protein product is CSVEDWLIQGSSYNEQFF. This sequence joins TRBV29-1 and TRBJ2-1, with 7 bases lining up with TRBD1. This CDR3 is 18 amino acids long. CDR1 is SQVTM and CDR2 is ANQGSEA in the germline V gene. With 0 bases clipped from V and 0 bases from J, the junction kept 11 bases outside the gene matches.

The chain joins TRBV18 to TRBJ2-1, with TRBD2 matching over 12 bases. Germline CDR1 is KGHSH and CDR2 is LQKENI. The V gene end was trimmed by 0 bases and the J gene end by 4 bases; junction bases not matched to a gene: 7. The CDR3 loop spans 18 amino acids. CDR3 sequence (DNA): TGTGCCAGCTCACCACCACGGACTAGCGGGACGAGGTACAATGAGCAGTTCTTC. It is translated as CASSPPRTSGTRYNEQFF.